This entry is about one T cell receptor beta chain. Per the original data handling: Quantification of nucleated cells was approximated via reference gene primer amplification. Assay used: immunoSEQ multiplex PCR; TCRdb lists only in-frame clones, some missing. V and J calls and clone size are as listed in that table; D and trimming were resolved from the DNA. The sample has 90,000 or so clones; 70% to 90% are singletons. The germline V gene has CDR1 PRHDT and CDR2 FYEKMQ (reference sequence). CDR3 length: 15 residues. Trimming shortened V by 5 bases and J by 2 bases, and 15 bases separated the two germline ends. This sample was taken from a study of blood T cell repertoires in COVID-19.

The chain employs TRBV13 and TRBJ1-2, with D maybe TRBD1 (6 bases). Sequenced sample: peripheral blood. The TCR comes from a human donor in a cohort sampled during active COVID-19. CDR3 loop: CASSRRTDLNYGYTF. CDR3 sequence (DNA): TGTGCCAGCAGCAGGCGGACAGATCTAAACTATGGCTACACCTTC.